The entry below gives a single T cell receptor beta chain sequence along with its context. What it binds is unknown. The record originates from a study of blood T cells in healthy people across ages. Regarding the study as a whole: Whereas aged donors had fewer naive CD4+ cells, long-lived donors had more of them and higher diversity. When one million T cells were used, diversity estimates were thought to be underestimates.

Primers used in a second PCR of about 6 to 11 cycles were a sample-barcoded 5' primer and a J-beta primer mix. Each of the samples gave a minimum of 3 million paired-end reads that contained CDR3. TCRdb ran MiXCR on the 5' RACE reads and lists one entry per CDR3 protein. The sample records about 1,500,000 distinct CDR3 sequences, roughly 30% being singletons. The CDR3 consists of 13 residues. Germline assignment: CDR1 MNHEY and CDR2 SMNVEV (reference sequence). The V and J ends lost 3 bases and 11 bases, in that order; junction bases with no gene match: 8. This receptor was obtained from a woman in her thirties in good health. The V gene is TRBV27, the J gene TRBJ2-7, with 9 nucleotides matching TRBD1. Source material: blood. The CDR3 nucleotides read TGTGCCAGCAGTTTCCTGGACAGGGGCTCAAAGTACTTC. As protein: CASSFLDRGSKYF.